The source of this T cell receptor beta chain is a study of cytomegalovirus exposure and HLA in healthy donors. Study summary: As released early, the data held approximately 80 million unique TCRs from HLA-typed donors.

With 60 Vbeta and 13 Jbeta primers, the PCR was carried out. This table comes from immunoSEQ multiplex PCR, and its TCRdb copy is limited to in-frame clones, with some not included. This table has roughly 190,000 clones, about nine tenths appearing once. The study, taken as a whole, reports: Indistinguishable V segments such as TRBV6-2 and TRBV6-3 were excluded. What a later analysis showed was that several of the most significant clusters appeared linked to common viral pathogens. A later analysis showed TCR association rates differing by HLA locus, peaking at DRB1 and lowest at HLA-C.

A word on this clone: Its antigen is as yet unknown.

Germline V gene data show CDR1 as MGHRA and CDR2 as YSYEKL. The CDR3 extends over 14 amino acids. The V segment lost 1 base and the J segment 6 bases; nucleotides outside the gene matches: 4. This clonotype was obtained from a boy aged 2 to 10 in good health and CMV-seronegative. The chain employs TRBV4-1 and TRBJ1-2; 8 nucleotides line up with TRBD1. The sequenced sample was PBMCs. This CDR3 is CASSQGQGNDGYTF. The CDR3 DNA follows: TGCGCCAGCAGCCAAGGACAGGGGAACGATGGCTACACCTTC.